These 25 T cell receptor beta chains originate from one sample sequenced in a study of T-cell reconstitution after alpha-beta-depleted transplantation in children (dated by TCRdb to 2016 to 2018). The library was produced with PCR. Sequencing relied on an Illumina HiSeq 2500. TCR libraries were prepared with molecular barcoding, using unique molecular identifiers to normalize TCRbeta repertoire quantification. The public reads were reanalyzed by TCRdb: fastp trimming at Q25, MiXCR alignment, in-frame beta chains only. Every entry covers one CDR3 protein and lists the most common genes and DNA from its rows. The sample table holds more than 200,000 distinct CDR3 sequences, of which roughly a quarter were seen once. 4.5% to 5.5% of the sample belongs to the ten largest clones. What this sample's treatment or condition label stands for: allogeneic hematopoietic cell transplantation with graft depleted of TCRalphabeta T cells and CD19 B cells.

Sequenced material: PBMCs, mostly from graft donor cells, taken 360 days after TCRalphabeta/CD19-depleted stem cell transplant. All receptors derive from a female patient under 10 years old who had a stem cell transplant for congenital amegakaryocytic thrombocytopenia, so the T cells may come from the graft donor.

The CDR3 sequence: CASRAGLKQFF. DNA for the CDR3: TGTGCCAGCAGAGCGGGATTGAAGCAGTTCTTC. The J gene is TRBJ2-1, the V gene TRBV6-2 or TRBV6-3, with 7 bases aligning to TRBD2. CDR1 and CDR2 (germline): MNHEY, SVGEGT. CDR3 length: 11 amino acids. The trim removed 6 bases at V and 11 bases at J, leaving 4 bases unmatched.

Remarks on this clonotype: A much larger clone sits a single nucleotide away, making a read error possible. The CDR3 does not end in the conserved phenylalanine or tryptophan, so this is likely a read error. CDR3 DNA: TGCAGCGCCCAGGGACAGATCTATGGCTACACCATC. Amino acids: CSAQGQIYGYTI. This chain links TRBV29-1 with TRBJ1-2; TRBD1 matches at 7 bases. Trimming at V came to 7 bases and at J to 4 bases, leaving 6 bases not matched to a gene. The CDR3 is 12 residues long. From germline, CDR1 is SQVTM and CDR2 ANQGSEA.

The chain has TRBV28 and TRBJ2-7, with 10 bases lining up with TRBD1. The CDR3 contains 15 residues. J gave up 3 bases and V 6 bases, and 8 bases lay outside the gene matches. CDR1 MDHEN and CDR2 SYDVKM come from the germline V gene. The CDR3 DNA sequence: TGTGCCAGCAGGGGACAGGGGCCGGGGGGCTACGAGCAGTACTTC. Protein product: CASRGQGPGGYEQYF.

In this sample, this clonotype turned up once. V gene TRBV7-9 combines with J gene TRBJ2-7; D tentatively reads TRBD1 or TRBD2 (5 bases each). The CDR3 sequence is 17 residues long. Trimming took 3 bases from V and 4 from J, leaving 22 bases between them. Germline loops: CDR1 SEHNR, CDR2 FQNEAQ (reference sequence). Written as DNA, the CDR3 is TGTGCCAGCAGCTTGATCGGGATCTACAGGAGGCCATACGAGCAGTACTTC. Its protein is CASSLIGIYRRPYEQYF. Supplemented by reference TRBV7-9 and TRBJ2-7, the full variable domain reads DTGVSQNPRHKITKRGQNVTFRCDPISEHNRLYWYRQTLGQGPEFLTYFQNEAQLEKSRLLSDRFSAERPKGSFSTLEIQRTEQGDSAMYLCASSLIGIYRRPYEQYFGPGTRLTVT.

This chain connects TRBV5-1 to TRBJ2-1; D gene ambiguous. The V end was cut by 0 bases, the J end by 0 bases, with 10 bases between. Germline V lookup: CDR1 SGHRS, CDR2 YFSETQ. This CDR3 is built from 16 residues. The CDR3 DNA reads TGCGCCAGCAGCTTGGCTGGACGGAGCTCCTACAATGAGCAGTTCTTC. It yields the protein CASSLAGRSSYNEQFF.

The chain employs TRBV7-9 and TRBJ2-5; D unresolved. Trimming left V 0 bases short and J 0 bases short, with 8 bases between. CDR1 and CDR2 from the germline V gene are SEHNR and FQNEAQ (reference sequence). The CDR3 has 15 amino acids. This CDR3 reads CASSLARKDQETQYF. CDR3 bases: TGTGCCAGCAGCTTAGCGCGAAAGGACCAAGAGACCCAGTACTTC.

This clonotype was observed a handful of times. The chain combines TRBV20-1 with TRBJ2-7; 8 positions agree with TRBD1. The germline V gene has CDR1 DFQATT and CDR2 SNEGSKA (reference sequence). Trimming took 4 bases from V and 3 from J; bases not matched to a gene: 11. The CDR3 runs to 15 residues. Here the CDR3 reads CSATRGQGALYEQYF. CDR3 nucleotides: TGCAGTGCTACAAGGGGGCAGGGGGCCCTCTACGAGCAGTACTTC.

This clonotype turned up a few times. The chain carries TRBV12-3 or TRBV12-4 and TRBJ1-3, with D tentatively TRBD1 (5 bases). The CDR3 consists of 15 residues. With 6 bases removed from V and 2 bases from J, the gap between germline ends came to 14 bases. This CDR3 reads CASSVSRGPGNTIYF. The CDR3 nucleotides are TGTGCCAGCAGCGTGAGCCGGGGACCTGGAAACACCATATATTTT.

This clonotype has only a few counts. This chain links TRBV20-1 with TRBJ2-3, with D hard to call. The CDR3 runs to 13 residues. V gave up 0 bases and J gave up 7 bases, with 11 bases separating them. Germline lookup yields CDR1 DFQATT and CDR2 SNEGSKA (reference sequence). CDR3 in DNA: TGCAGTGCTAGAGACCCACGCGTTTATACGCAGTATTTT. Its translation is CSARDPRVYTQYF.

J is TRBJ1-3 and V is TRBV6-5; 8 bases map to TRBD1. Germline V lookup: CDR1 MNHEY, CDR2 SVGAGI. The trim removed 2 bases at V and 0 bases at J, leaving 0 bases unmatched. This CDR3 comprises 15 residues. The CDR3 protein is CASSYDRGSGNTIYF. The CDR3 coding sequence is TGTGCCAGCAGTTACGACAGGGGCTCTGGAAACACCATATATTTT.

This chain connects TRBV18 to TRBJ2-7; D may be TRBD1 (5 bases). This CDR3 contains 13 residues. Germline CDR1 KGHSH, CDR2 LQKENI. The V and J ends lost 3 bases and 3 bases respectively, with 9 bases between them. The CDR3 DNA sequence: TGTGCCAGCTCACCGACAGAAGGCTACGAGCAGTACTTC. This sequence encodes CASSPTEGYEQYF.

In its sample, this clonotype was seen many times. The chain recombines TRBV2 with TRBJ1-4; D remains ambiguous. The CDR3 consists of 15 residues. Per germline, CDR1 SNHLY and CDR2 FYNNEI. V shed 7 bases and J shed 8 bases, with 20 bases lying between them. The chain's CDR3 is CASTKMDGLGEKLFF. The DNA for the CDR3 is TGTGCCAGCACTAAAATGGACGGCCTTGGGGAAAAACTGTTTTTT.

For this clonotype: One junction end disagrees with the germline gene, perhaps due to a read error. The V call is TRBV6-6, the J call TRBJ2-2; no reliable D call. Germline CDR1 and CDR2: MNHNY and SVGAGI (reference sequence). This CDR3 spans 13 amino acids. The CDR3 here is CASTYPNTGELFF. The CDR3 coding sequence is TGTGCCAGCACTTACCCGAACACCGGGGAGCTGTTTTTT.

The CDR3 nucleotides read TGCAGCGTCTGGGACAGGGGACGATTGGAGACCCAGTACTTC. This codes for CSVWDRGRLETQYF. The chain is built from TRBV29-1 and TRBJ2-5, with 10 bases matching TRBD1. The CDR3 is 14 amino acids. Germline V CDR1 and CDR2: SQVTM, ANQGSEA. J was trimmed by 5 bases and V by 6 bases; bases with no gene match: 9.

The CDR3 bases are TGTGCCAGCAGCCCTAAGGGAGGCTACGAGCAGTACTTC. It is translated as CASSPKGGYEQYF. The rearrangement links TRBV11-3 to TRBJ2-7, with D perhaps TRBD2 (6 bases). Germline CDR1 SGHNT, CDR2 YENEEA. Trimming took off 5 bases at V and 3 bases at J, with 11 bases between the two ends. The CDR3 runs to 13 residues.

This clonotype occurred a few times. In nucleotides, the CDR3 is TGTGCCAGCAGCCCCTTTGGGGACAGTCGAGCTTTCTTT. It yields the protein CASSPFGDSRAFF. This chain connects TRBV7-9 to TRBJ1-1; 7 nucleotides match TRBD1. The trim removed 5 bases at V and 10 bases at J, leaving 10 bases unmatched. The CDR3 spans 13 residues. CDR1 SEHNR and CDR2 FQNEAQ come from the germline V gene (reference sequence).

Ten or more counts support this clonotype. The J gene is TRBJ1-2, the V gene TRBV12-3 or TRBV12-4; D call uncertain. The CDR3 spans 11 residues. V lost 5 bases and J 3 bases, leaving 4 bases between the germline ends. Here the CDR3 reads CASSPDYGYTF. Written as DNA, the CDR3 is TGTGCCAGCAGTCCCGACTATGGCTACACCTTC.

This clonotype appeared many times. J is TRBJ2-3 and V is TRBV27, with TRBD2 matching over 10 bases. V lost 5 bases to trimming and J lost 5 bases; unmatched junction nucleotides: 7. Germline CDR1 is MNHEY and CDR2 is SMNVEV (reference sequence). CDR3 length: 15 amino acids. The CDR3 coding sequence is TGTGCCAGCAGTCCCCCCGCTAGCGGGAGAGATACGCAGTATTTT. Protein sequence: CASSPPASGRDTQYF.

CDR3 sequence: CASSQFLSAPSNEQFF. The CDR3 DNA follows: TGCGCCAGCAGCCAATTTCTTAGCGCTCCTTCCAATGAGCAGTTCTTC. The chain recombines TRBV4-1 with TRBJ2-1; D perhaps matches TRBD2 (5 bases). V lost 2 bases to trimming and J lost 6 bases, with 17 bases between them. The CDR3 is 16 residues long. CDR1 and CDR2 from the germline V gene are MGHRA and YSYEKL.

The chain uses TRBV6-1 and TRBJ2-1; 9 nucleotides line up with TRBD2. Germline values: CDR1 MNHNS, CDR2 SASEGT. This CDR3 spans 15 amino acids. Germline trimming cut 6 bases from V and 4 bases from J; bases unmatched to any gene: 7. The CDR3 protein is CASRARGGRYNEQFF. The CDR3 DNA is TGTGCCAGCAGAGCGCGGGGGGGCCGTTACAATGAGCAGTTCTTC.

This clonotype was counted between two and nine times. The chain is built from TRBV6-1 and TRBJ2-7; weak D call: TRBD2 (5 bases). CDR3 size: 15 residues. Trimming removed 2 bases from V and 0 bases from J, with 11 bases in between. CDR1 and CDR2 from the germline V gene are MNHNS and SASEGT. Written as DNA, the CDR3 is TGTGCCAGCAGTGAACCGAGCGGCTTCTCCTACGAGCAGTACTTC. Its translation: CASSEPSGFSYEQYF.

This clonotype showed up many times. V is TRBV4-3 and J is TRBJ2-5; D gene uncertain. The CDR3 is made up of 14 amino acids. The germline V gene encodes CDR1 LGHNA and CDR2 YSLEER. The V end lost 0 bases, the J end lost 0 bases, and 5 bases lay between the germline ends. CDR3 amino acids: CASSQDHNQETQYF. For the CDR3, the DNA is TGCGCCAGCAGCCAAGATCACAACCAAGAGACCCAGTACTTC.

This clonotype was counted a few times. The chain is built from TRBV20-1 and TRBJ2-1, with TRBD2 identical over 8 bases. CDR1 and CDR2 from the germline V gene are DFQATT and SNEGSKA (reference sequence). J lost 4 bases, V lost 6 bases, and 5 bases had no gene match. The CDR3 is made up of 13 amino acids. CDR3 DNA: TGCAGTGCAACTAGCGGAGAATACAATGAGCAGTTCTTC. This sequence encodes CSATSGEYNEQFF.

This clonotype was seen ten or more times. The junction shows a germline mismatch at one end, possibly a read error. This chain uses TRBV10-2 with TRBJ1-5; the D is unclear. CDR3 size: 14 residues. The V gene's germline CDR1 is WSHSY and CDR2 SAAADI. This CDR3 reads CASSKSHSNQPQHF. DNA for the CDR3: TGCGCCAGCAGTAAGTCCCATAGCAATCAGCCCCAGCATTTT.

The V and J genes are TRBV7-2 and TRBJ2-2, with 8 bases identical to TRBD2. CDR1 and CDR2 from the germline V gene are SGHTA and FQGNSA. V dropped 1 base and J dropped 1; count of bases not matched to a gene: 5. This CDR3 is 17 amino acids long. The CDR3 bases are TGTGCCAGCAGCTTAGGAACTCGGGGGGGGAACACCGGGGAGCTGTTTTTT. Its protein product is CASSLGTRGGNTGELFF.